The source of this T cell receptor (beta chain) is a study of T-cell reconstitution after alpha-beta-depleted transplantation in children. Unique molecular identifiers were used in preparing the TCRbeta library. TCRdb re-called the PCR reads through MiXCR, storing one row per CDR3 protein. Here the sample spans 750,000 to 950,000 distinct CDR3 sequences, roughly 16% being singletons. The receptor was isolated from a male patient younger than 18 who had a stem cell transplant for acute lymphoblastic leukemia, so the T cells may come from the graft donor. This material consisted of PBMCs, mostly from graft donor cells, taken 360 days after TCRalphabeta/CD19-depleted stem cell transplant.

CDR3 sequence reads: CSAHSGIAGYYEQYF. Here the CDR3 DNA reads TGCAGTGCCCACTCTGGTATCGCGGGCTACTACGAGCAGTACTTC. The chain combines TRBV20-1 with TRBJ2-7; weak D call: TRBD2 (5 bases). The V gene's germline CDR1 is DFQATT and CDR2 SNEGSKA (reference sequence). This CDR3 has 15 amino acids. The V end lost 6 bases, the J end lost 3 bases, and 21 bases lay between the germline ends.